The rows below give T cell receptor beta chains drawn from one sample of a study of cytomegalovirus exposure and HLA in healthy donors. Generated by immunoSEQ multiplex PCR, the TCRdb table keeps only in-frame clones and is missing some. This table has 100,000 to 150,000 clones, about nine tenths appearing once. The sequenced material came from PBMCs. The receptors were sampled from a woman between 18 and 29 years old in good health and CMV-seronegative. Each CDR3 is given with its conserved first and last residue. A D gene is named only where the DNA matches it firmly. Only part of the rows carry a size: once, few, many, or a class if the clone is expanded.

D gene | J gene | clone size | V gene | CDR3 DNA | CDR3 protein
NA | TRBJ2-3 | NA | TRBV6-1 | TGTGCCAGCAGTGTCAGCCAGGGGAGCACAGATACGCAGTATTTT | CASSVSQGSTDTQYF
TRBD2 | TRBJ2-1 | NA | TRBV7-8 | TGTGCCAGCAGCCCCGGGACTAGCGGTTACAATGAGCAGTTCTTC | CASSPGTSGYNEQFF
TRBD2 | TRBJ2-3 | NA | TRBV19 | TGTGCCAGTAGTAGCATAGCGGGAGTTGCGGATACGCAGTATTTT | CASSSIAGVADTQYF
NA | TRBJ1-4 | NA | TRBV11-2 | TGTGCCAGCAGCTTATACTCTGAAAAACTGTTTTTT | CASSLYSEKLFF
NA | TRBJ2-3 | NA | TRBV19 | TGTGCCAGTAGTATTTGGCCGCCAGGCGTGAATACGCAGTATTTT | CASSIWPPGVNTQYF
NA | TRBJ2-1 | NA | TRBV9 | TGTGCCAGCAGCGTAGCCAGTTCTGCCAATGAGCAGTTCTTC | CASSVASSANEQFF
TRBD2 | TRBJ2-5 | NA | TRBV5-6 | TGTGCCAGCAGCTTGGGTGCGGGAGGGCTGAAGACCCAGTACTTC | CASSLGAGGLKTQYF
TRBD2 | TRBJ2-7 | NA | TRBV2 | TGTGCCAGGCGCCTACCGGCTAGCGGGTTCCACGAGCAGTACTTC | CARRLPASGFHEQYF
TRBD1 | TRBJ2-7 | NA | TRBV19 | TGTGCCAGTAGTCTAGGGGACAGCTCCTACGAGCAGTACTTC | CASSLGDSSYEQYF
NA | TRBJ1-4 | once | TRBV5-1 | TGCGCCAGCAGCTTGTTTGCTTTAACGGGTGAAAAACTGTTTTTT | CASSLFALTGEKLFF
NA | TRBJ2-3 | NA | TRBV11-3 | TGTGCCAGCAGCTTGGGGCCAGACACAGATACGCAGTATTTT | CASSLGPDTDTQYF
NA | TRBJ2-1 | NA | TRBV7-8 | TGTGCCAGCAGCTTAGTAGCGCGGAGCTCCTACAATGAGCAGTTCTTC | CASSLVARSSYNEQFF
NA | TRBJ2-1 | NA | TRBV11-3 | TGTGCCAGCAGCCCCGGGACAGTCACTACTAGCTATGAGCAGTTCTTC | CASSPGTVTTSYEQFF
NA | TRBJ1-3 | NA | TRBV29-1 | TGCAGCGTTGAGGGCAGGCTCTCTGGAAACACCATATATTTT | CSVEGRLSGNTIYF
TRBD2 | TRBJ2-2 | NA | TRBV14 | TGTGCCAGCAGCTTAGCGGGAGGGCCGAGCGGGGAGCTGTTTTTT | CASSLAGGPSGELFF